This is a list of T cell receptor beta chains from one sample in a study of T cells after yellow fever vaccination. Using its own MiXCR run on the 5' RACE reads, TCRdb lists one record per CDR3 protein. Here the sample spans some 500,000 distinct CDR3 sequences, around an eighth being singletons. The material sequenced was PBMCs, taken on the day of the yellow fever booster vaccination. Receptors originate from a man aged 25-40 years who received the YFV17D yellow fever vaccine. CDR3s include the opening cysteine and the closing phenylalanine or tryptophan. The D gene is left open where the match is weak.

D gene | V gene | CDR3 protein
TRBD1 | TRBV29-1 | CSVLGQGVYEQYF
. | TRBV6-5 | CASSYAGAASSYNSPLHF
. | TRBV10-3 | CAISESRLELPEQYF
TRBD2 | TRBV13 | CASSLVRDYEGKETQYF
. | TRBV4-2 | CASSRTLATNEQFF
. | TRBV7-8 | CASSFQGEGYEQYF
. | TRBV7-8 | CASSKGRLELEQYF
TRBD1 | TRBV20-1 | CSAQDRANIQYF
. | TRBV20-1 | CSARWGAGYTDTQYF
. | TRBV6-5 | CASSYSHRALSYEQYF
. | TRBV15 | CATSRGSSGNTIYF
. | TRBV5-1 | CASSSRGLATETQYF
. | TRBV7-2 | CASSLGRGRYEQYF
TRBD1 | TRBV7-2 | CASSTTGTGGYEQYF
. | TRBV7-9 | CASTRGRGYTDTQYF
TRBD1 | TRBV20-1 | CSARELDRIYGYTF
. | TRBV15 | CATSRYTEKGTQYF
TRBD2 | TRBV20-1 | CSLAGRKSYEQYF
TRBD1 | TRBV29-1 | CSVRTGFGYTF
. | TRBV7-2 | CASVGGTGAADTQYF
. | TRBV6-2/TRBV6-3 | CASSYALEGVYDTQYF
TRBD2 | TRBV24-1 | CATSAHSGSSETQYF
. | TRBV12-3/TRBV12-4 | CASSLGSGGINQPQHF
. | TRBV25-1 | CASSESGAQETQYF
TRBD1 | TRBV6-5 | CASSYSTGQETQYF
. | TRBV20-1 | CSATTISGYFSTDTQYF
. | TRBV10-3 | CAIRAPSAFDYEQYF
. | TRBV11-2 | CASTPRGTYNEQFF
TRBD2 | TRBV20-1 | CSATPSGSADTQYF
. | TRBV11-2 | CASILRGSYNEQFF
. | TRBV4-3 | CASSPTQLWNTGELFF
. | TRBV20-1 | CSASSGSNEKLFF
. | TRBV19 | CATSWGGGETDTQYF
TRBD2 | TRBV2 | CASTLLTSGTEQYF
. | TRBV6-2/TRBV6-3 | CASSDHTGTGESGQYF
. | TRBV6-2/TRBV6-3 | CASSPPPGRNTRPYEQYF
. | TRBV7-2 | CASSPSYSSTDTQYF
. | TRBV7-2 | CASSLGLGGFSYNEQFF
TRBD1 | TRBV6-1 | CASRENRGGTLTEAFF
TRBD2 | TRBV7-2 | CASSSLPGLVYGTQYF
TRBD1 | TRBV7-9 | CASSAKGQKTDTQYF
. | TRBV20-1 | CSARDRWDPYEQYF
. | TRBV12-3/TRBV12-4 | CASSDRKFVPGAREQYF
TRBD1 | TRBV5-6 | CASSRPRQGAYEQYF
. | TRBV12-3/TRBV12-4 | CASSPRTGEDYGYTF
. | TRBV5-5 | CASSLGSIGGYTF
TRBD2 | TRBV19 | CASSIGGGRSDTQYF
. | TRBV7-2 | CASKKDSTGELFF
TRBD2 | TRBV18 | CASSPGGGPLYEQYF
. | TRBV24-1 | CATSGTWRLKNIQYF
TRBD2 | TRBV12-3/TRBV12-4 | CASSPTSGSETQYF
. | TRBV9 | CASSVASTALTDTQYF
TRBD2 | TRBV11-2 | CASSLTLGGRSTDTQYF
. | TRBV21-1 | CASRDRARTKIFYEQYF